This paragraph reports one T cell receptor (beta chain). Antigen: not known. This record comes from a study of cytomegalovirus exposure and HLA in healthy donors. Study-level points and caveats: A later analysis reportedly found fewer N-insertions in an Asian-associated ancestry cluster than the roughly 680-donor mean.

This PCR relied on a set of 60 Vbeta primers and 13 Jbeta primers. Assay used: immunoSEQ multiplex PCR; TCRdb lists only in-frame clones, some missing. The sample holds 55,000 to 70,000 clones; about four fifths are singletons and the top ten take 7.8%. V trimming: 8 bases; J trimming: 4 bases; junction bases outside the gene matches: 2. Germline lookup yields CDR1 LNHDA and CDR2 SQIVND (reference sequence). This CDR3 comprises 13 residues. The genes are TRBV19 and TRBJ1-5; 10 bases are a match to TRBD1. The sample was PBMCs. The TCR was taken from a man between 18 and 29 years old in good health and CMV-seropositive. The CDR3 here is CASGQGENQPQHF. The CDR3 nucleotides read TGTGCCAGTGGACAGGGGGAAAATCAGCCCCAGCATTTT.